One sample yielded the 27 T cell receptor beta chains listed below, sequenced in a study of OX40 agonist ivuxolimab in advanced cancers. Clones were read by immunoSEQ multiplex PCR, and TCRdb kept only the in-frame ones, dropping some. The sample holds fewer than 85,000 clones; around 80% are singletons and the top ten take around 0.51%. Sequenced material: CD4+ or CD8+ T cells sorted from blood, taken in a trial of the OX40 agonist ivuxolimab. The receptors shown here come from an adult with an advanced solid tumor such as melanoma, head and neck, liver or kidney cancer.

The genes are TRBV18 and TRBJ1-5; D is unclear. Germline values: CDR1 KGHSH, CDR2 LQKENI. The CDR3 totals 16 residues. V lost 2 bases, J lost 1 base, and 12 bases lay in between. DNA of the CDR3: TGTGCCAGCTCACCAGACGGCTGGGCCAGCAATCAGCCCCAGCATTTT. Translation: CASSPDGWASNQPQHF.

This clone occurred once. J is TRBJ1-1 and V is TRBV27; 11 positions agree with TRBD1. The germline V gene encodes CDR1 MNHEY and CDR2 SMNVEV (reference sequence). V gave up 6 bases and J gave up 3 bases; unmatched junction bases: 6. This CDR3 comprises 15 residues. The DNA for the CDR3 is TGTGCCAGCAGGGCGAGGGGACAGGGGGACACTGAAGCTTTCTTT. Encoded protein: CASRARGQGDTEAFF.

This clone came up a few times. The V and J genes are TRBV30 and TRBJ2-7, with TRBD1 matching 7 bases. The germline V gene encodes CDR1 GTSNPN and CDR2 SVGIG (reference sequence). J was trimmed by 5 bases and V by 4 bases; bases with no gene match: 14. The CDR3 spans 15 residues. CDR3 amino acids: CAWMKGGLKSDEQYF. CDR3 nucleotides: TGTGCCTGGATGAAAGGGGGCTTAAAATCCGACGAGCAGTACTTC.

V gene TRBV4-1 combines with J gene TRBJ2-1; 10 bases agree with TRBD2. J was trimmed by 3 bases and V by 1 base; bases with no gene match: 6. CDR1 is MGHRA, CDR2 YSYEKL, per germline. CDR3 length equals 17 residues. In DNA form, the CDR3 reads TGCGCCAGCAGCCAAGGCACCAGCGGGGGGGTCTACAATGAGCAGTTCTTC. Translated, it gives CASSQGTSGGVYNEQFF.

V gene TRBV4-3 combines with J gene TRBJ2-7, with 7 nucleotides matching TRBD1. V lost 0 bases and J lost 0; bases outside the gene matches: 17. Germline values: CDR1 LGHNA, CDR2 YSLEER. This CDR3 has 20 amino acids. The CDR3 DNA follows: TGCGCCAGCAGCCAAGATAGAGGGGGCCCCGGGATACTCGGCTCCTACGAGCAGTACTTC. The encoded protein is CASSQDRGGPGILGSYEQYF.

This sequence joins TRBV5-1 and TRBJ1-2; D possibly corresponds to TRBD1 (6 bases). With 0 bases removed from V and 0 bases from J, the gap between germline ends came to 9 bases. This CDR3 has 15 amino acids. Germline values: CDR1 SGHRS, CDR2 YFSETQ. The CDR3 region has the DNA TGCGCCAGCAGCTTGGCGACAGGAGCTAACTATGGCTACACCTTC. It specifies CASSLATGANYGYTF.

The rearrangement links TRBV18 to TRBJ2-2; D not certain. Per the germline V gene, CDR1 is KGHSH and CDR2 is LQKENI. Trimming took off 2 bases at V and 6 bases at J, with 16 bases between the two ends. The CDR3 runs 16 residues. The CDR3, as DNA: TGTGCCAGCTCACCAAGCACAGCCAATAAACCCGGGGAGCTGTTTTTT. Protein: CASSPSTANKPGELFF.

This clone has only a few counts. V and J are TRBV6-1 and TRBJ2-7, with D possibly matching TRBD2 (6 bases). CDR3 length equals 14 residues. CDR1 and CDR2 (germline): MNHNS, SASEGT. Trimming cost V 8 bases and J 2 bases, with 16 bases left between them. The CDR3 DNA follows: TGTGCCAGCGCTACTAGCTCCCTGACCTACGAGCAGTACTTC. Protein sequence: CASATSSLTYEQYF.

The J gene is TRBJ2-7, the V gene TRBV28; D is ambiguous. Between the trimmed V and J ends, which lost 3 bases and 5 bases, there was a span of 29 bases. From germline, CDR1 is MDHEN and CDR2 SYDVKM. CDR3 length: 19 residues. In DNA, the CDR3 is TGTGCCAGCAGTTTGTTGTTTCCGGTTGGGCGGTCTCAGCCGAACGAGCAGTACTTC. The encoded protein is CASSLLFPVGRSQPNEQYF.

This clone was counted only a few times. The V gene is TRBV29-1, the J gene TRBJ2-5; 9 bases fit TRBD1. V dropped 7 bases and J dropped 5; count of bases not matched to a gene: 8. Germline V CDR1 and CDR2: SQVTM, ANQGSEA. The CDR3 length is 13 residues. CDR3 residues: CSGWGGTGETQYF. As DNA, the CDR3 is TGCAGCGGATGGGGGGGGACAGGGGAGACCCAGTACTTC.

The chain uses TRBV12-2 and TRBJ2-5; the table's D call, TRBD1, was not checked against the DNA. TRBV12-2 is described as a pseudogene. CDR3 length: 17 residues. CDR3 bases: TGTGCAAGTCGCTTAGCGTCAAGGTCCAGGGCCCAAGAGACCCAGTACTTC. Its protein product is CASRLASRSRAQETQYF.

This clone showed up just a few times. Within the sample, other DNA sequences also encode this same CDR3. The CDR3 is CASSRDSSQETQYF. The CDR3 DNA follows: TGCGCCAGCAGCCGAGATAGTTCCCAAGAGACCCAGTACTTC. The chain is built from TRBV5-1 and TRBJ2-5; D call uncertain. The germline V gene encodes CDR1 SGHRS and CDR2 YFSETQ. Trimming removed 4 bases from V and 1 base from J, with 11 bases in between. This CDR3 is built from 14 residues.

V is TRBV10-3 and J is TRBJ2-7; D is possibly TRBD1 or TRBD2 (6 bases each). The V end was cut by 7 bases, the J end by 3 bases, with 16 bases between. Germline lookup yields CDR1 ENHRY and CDR2 SYGVKD. CDR3 size: 14 residues. The CDR3 spells CAITRGLGDYEQYF. Written as DNA, the CDR3 is TGTGCCATCACCAGGGGACTCGGGGACTACGAGCAGTACTTC.

The chain employs TRBV12-1 and TRBJ2-2; whether TRBD2, the table's D call, matches the DNA was not checked. TRBV12-1 is designated a pseudogene. This CDR3 contains 17 residues. The CDR3 coding sequence is TGTGCCAGCAGCTTTTCGCTCCGGACTAGGACTGCCGGGGAGCTGTTTTTT. It yields the protein CASSFSLRTRTAGELFF.

V is TRBV7-9 and J is TRBJ2-2; D not certain. V lost 5 bases to trimming and J lost 0 bases, with 13 bases between them. The CDR3 runs to 16 residues. Germline V gene lookup returns CDR1 SEHNR and CDR2 FQNEAQ (reference sequence). The CDR3 protein is CASSPIGSTNTGELFF. CDR3 in DNA: TGTGCCAGCAGCCCCATCGGTTCTACGAACACCGGGGAGCTGTTTTTT.

Remarks on this clone: The sample contains more than one DNA sequence encoding this CDR3. The rearrangement uses TRBV29-1 and TRBJ2-3; D is perhaps TRBD1 (5 bases). The germline V and J ends were trimmed by 3 bases and 6 bases, with 13 bases remaining between them. Germline V gene sequence: CDR1 SQVTM, CDR2 ANQGSEA. CDR3 length: 13 amino acids. The CDR3 loop is CSVEEGAGDTQYF. Here the CDR3 DNA reads TGCAGCGTTGAGGAAGGGGCTGGGGATACGCAGTATTTT.

This sequence joins TRBV30 and TRBJ1-3; 10 positions match TRBD1. This CDR3 region has 14 residues. With V trimmed by 4 bases and J by 11 bases, 11 bases remained unmatched. From germline, CDR1 is GTSNPN and CDR2 SVGIG (reference sequence). Here the CDR3 reads CAWNRDRGGRAIYF. The CDR3 coding sequence is TGTGCCTGGAACCGGGACAGGGGAGGTAGGGCCATATATTTT.

This chain joins TRBV30 and TRBJ2-7; D is unresolved. Germline V gives CDR1 GTSNPN, CDR2 SVGIG (reference sequence). V lost 4 bases and J 4 bases, leaving 14 bases between the germline ends. CDR3 length: 13 residues. The CDR3 coding sequence is TGTGCCTGGACAGATCCCTGGAAGTACGAGCAGTACTTC. It yields the protein CAWTDPWKYEQYF.

The chain recombines TRBV6-1 with TRBJ2-3; D gene ambiguous. Germline V CDR1 and CDR2: MNHNS, SASEGT. Trimming left V 3 bases short and J 6 bases short, with 16 bases between. The CDR3 runs to 15 residues. CDR3 loop: CASSEKGWLTDTQYF. The CDR3 DNA reads TGTGCCAGCAGTGAGAAAGGGTGGTTAACGGATACGCAGTATTTT.

This clone was found once. This chain connects TRBV2 to TRBJ2-2; TRBD1 matches at 12 bases. The germline gives CDR1 SNHLY, CDR2 FYNNEI. The CDR3 length is 15 residues. Germline trimming cut 8 bases from V and 5 bases from J; bases unmatched to any gene: 6. CDR3 sequence: CASQSGQGATGELFF. CDR3 nucleotides: TGTGCCAGCCAGTCGGGACAGGGGGCTACCGGGGAGCTGTTTTTT.

The genes are TRBV18 and TRBJ1-1; 9 bases are shared with TRBD1. The CDR3 covers 15 residues. Germline CDR1 is KGHSH and CDR2 is LQKENI. The trim removed 3 bases at V and 2 bases at J, leaving 4 bases unmatched. The CDR3 nucleotides are TGTGCCAGCTCACCCCTGGACAGGGGAAACACTGAAGCTTTCTTT. Translation gives CASSPLDRGNTEAFF.

As to this clone: This specimen includes other DNA sequences encoding the same CDR3. The chain combines TRBV5-1 with TRBJ1-4; D may be TRBD1 (5 bases). The V end was cut by 4 bases, the J end by 8 bases, with 18 bases between. Germline V gene lookup returns CDR1 SGHRS and CDR2 YFSETQ. This CDR3 is 15 amino acids long. CDR3 sequence: CASSAGQGLEEKLFF. CDR3 coding DNA: TGCGCCAGCAGCGCGGGGCAGGGACTCGAGGAAAAACTGTTTTTT. Looking up the rest from reference TRBV5-1 and TRBJ1-4 gives the full variable domain: KAGVTQTPRYLIKTRGQQVTLSCSPISGHRSVSWYQQTPGQGLQFLFEYFSETQRNKGNFPGRFSGRQFSNSRSEMNVSTLELGDSALYLCASSAGQGLEEKLFFGSGTQLSVL.

This chain uses TRBV5-4 with TRBJ2-5; the match to TRBD2 covers 12 bases. The trim removed 5 bases at V and 0 bases at J, leaving 5 bases unmatched. CDR1 is SGHNT, CDR2 YYREEE, per germline (reference sequence). This CDR3 region has 16 residues. The CDR3 sequence is CASRTSGGLYQETQYF. CDR3 DNA sequence: TGTGCCAGCAGGACTAGCGGGGGCCTGTACCAAGAGACCCAGTACTTC.

The rearrangement joins TRBV9 to TRBJ1-2; D not certain. Per the germline V gene, CDR1 is SGDLS and CDR2 is YYNGEE. Trimming left V 4 bases short and J 5 bases short, with 15 bases between. CDR3 length: 14 residues. CDR3 residues: CASSPMDGRYGYTF. CDR3 DNA sequence: TGTGCCAGCAGCCCAATGGACGGCCGGTATGGCTACACCTTC.

For the CDR3, the DNA is TGTGCCAGCAGTTACTCGAGCGGGAGGGACTACGAGCAGTACTTC. The encoded protein is CASSYSSGRDYEQYF. The chain employs TRBV6-6 and TRBJ2-7; 10 positions agree with TRBD2. CDR1 is MNHNY and CDR2 is SVGAGI in the germline V gene (reference sequence). The CDR3 extends over 15 amino acids. The V segment lost 0 bases and the J segment 3 bases; nucleotides outside the gene matches: 2.

This chain connects TRBV7-2 to TRBJ2-6, with D perhaps matching TRBD1 (6 bases). Trimming shortened V by 4 bases and J by 2 bases, and 9 bases separated the two germline ends. Germline CDR1 is SGHTA and CDR2 is FQGNSA. This CDR3 is 15 amino acids long. The CDR3 region has the DNA TGTGCCAGCAGCTCCGGACAGCCTGGGGCCAACGTCCTGACTTTC. Its protein product is CASSSGQPGANVLTF.

The chain couples TRBV4-1 to TRBJ2-1; D is undetermined. Trimming stripped 1 base from V and 0 bases from J, with 19 bases between. The germline V gene encodes CDR1 MGHRA and CDR2 YSYEKL. The CDR3 extends over 19 amino acids. The CDR3 loop is CASSQVRAASRRSYNEQFF. CDR3 bases: TGCGCCAGCAGCCAAGTACGGGCGGCTTCCCGACGCTCCTACAATGAGCAGTTCTTC.